A selection of T cell receptor beta chains follows, all from one sample in a study of TIL therapy for anti-PD-1-resistant metastatic lung cancer. Data came from immunoSEQ multiplex PCR; TCRdb stores just in-frame clones and leaves some out. The repertoire holds about 26,000 clones, less than 65% seen once, with around 15% in the top ten. The specimen comprised tumor tissue, sampled at baseline. Every receptor here comes from a woman aged 25-85 years with non-small cell lung cancer. The CDR3 runs from the conserved cysteine through the conserved F or W. D genes are given only for firm matches. Not all rows give a size; the values are once, few, many and, for expanded clones, a class.

TRBJ1-2	NA	TRBV6-4	NA	TGTGCCAGCAGTCCATCGACCATCGGGGGCTACACCTTC	CASSPSTIGGYTF
TRBJ2-2	NA	TRBV6-4	NA	TGTGCCAGCAGTGAGGCGTTGGACCACGCGGACACCGGGGAGCTGTTTTTT	CASSEALDHADTGELFF
TRBJ1-3	NA	TRBV7-9	few	TGTGCCAGCAGCTTAGATCTAGCAGTCATCTCTGGAAACACCATATATTTT	CASSLDLAVISGNTIYF
TRBJ2-5	NA	TRBV5-1	NA	TGCGCCAGCAGCTTGGTAGGTCAAGAGACCCAGTACTTC	CASSLVGQETQYF
TRBJ2-1	NA	TRBV20-1	NA	TGCAGTGCTCGGGACCGCCAGGAGCAGTTCTTC	CSARDRQEQFF
TRBJ1-2	NA	TRBV5-4	NA	TGTGCCAGCAGCTCGGATCTCTTTAACTATGGCTACACCTTC	CASSSDLFNYGYTF
TRBJ2-5	NA	TRBV30	few	TGTGCCGGAAGGGGGGTAGAGACCCAGTACTTC	CAGRGVETQYF
TRBJ2-1	NA	TRBV19	NA	TGTGCCAGTAGTATAGATCTACCAGGGGGGTCCTACAATGAGCAGTTCTTC	CASSIDLPGGSYNEQFF
TRBJ2-5	NA	TRBV7-2	NA	TGTGCCAGCAGCTTAGTTCCAGGACGGGAGACCCAGTACTTC	CASSLVPGRETQYF
TRBJ2-7	TRBD1	TRBV10-3	NA	TGTGCCACCGGTAAAGGGGGCAACGAGCAGTACTTC	CATGKGGNEQYF
TRBJ2-7	TRBD1	TRBV5-1	NA	TGCGCCAGCAGCAGTCAGGGACAGGGTTACGAGCAGTACTTC	CASSSQGQGYEQYF